The clone carrying this T cell receptor (beta chain) was seen a few times. These data come from a study of T-cell reconstitution after alpha-beta-depleted transplantation in children. This CDR3 region has 17 residues. The V gene end was trimmed by 3 bases and the J gene end by 8 bases; junction bases not matched to a gene: 10. Germline V gene sequence: CDR1 ENHRY, CDR2 SYGVKD. Unique molecular identifiers were incorporated when the TCRbeta library was constructed. TCRdb itself ran the PCR reads through MiXCR, one entry per CDR3 protein. The sample holds about 270,000 distinct CDR3 sequences; 9.9% are singletons and the top ten take over 9%.

The rearrangement uses TRBV10-3 and TRBJ2-2; TRBD2 matches 12 bases. The clonotype originates from a human donor who donated a stem cell graft to a child with SCID. This sample comprised PBMCs from the stem cell graft donor, obtained from the stem cell graft. In DNA form, the CDR3 reads TGTGCCATCAGTGACGGACTAGCGGGATCCTCGAGGGGGGAGCTGTTTTTT. Translation gives CAISDGLAGSSRGELFF.